This T cell receptor beta chain derives from a study of T cells after yellow fever vaccination. Overall study: Those fractions that held only low numbers of cells were prepared using the SMART-Seq v4 Ultra Low Input RNA kit. Findings of the study overall: On re-exposure, the response was weaker but peaked faster, at day 5 versus 15.

The authors made TCR cDNA by 5'RACE template switching, adding a universal primer site and UMIs. TCRdb passed the 5' RACE reads through MiXCR, listing each CDR3 protein once. The sample shows a few hundred thousand distinct CDR3 sequences, approximately 3.9% of them seen only once. Germline V gene data show CDR1 as MGHDK and CDR2 as SYGVNS. Trimming removed 4 bases from V and 6 bases from J, with 27 bases in between. The CDR3 has 18 residues. This clonotype was seen a few times. Its antigen remains unidentified. The receptor was isolated from a man younger than 35 who received the YFV17D yellow fever vaccine. The rearrangement links TRBV25-1 to TRBJ1-2; the D gene is possibly TRBD1 (6 bases). The sequencing used PBMCs, collected on the day of the yellow fever booster vaccination. Here the CDR3 reads CASSANDPIGGRKDGYTF. Here the CDR3 DNA reads TGTGCCAGCAGTGCCAACGACCCGATCGGGGGGCGAAAGGATGGCTACACCTTC.